The clone carrying this TCR beta chain occurred once. What it binds is unknown. This CDR3 has 14 amino acids. From germline, CDR1 is MNHEY and CDR2 SVGAGI. Trimming removed 2 bases from V and 4 bases from J; junction bases left unmatched: 2. Once RNA had been extracted, it was reverse transcribed into cDNA to act as the sequencing template. The data were produced by immunoSEQ multiplex PCR, yet TCRdb's version contains in-frame clones alone and is incomplete. The repertoire holds about 14,000 clones, roughly 61% seen once, with 3.9% in the top ten. This entry is derived from a study of CD8+ T cells in alopecia areata. General observations from the study: Besides other cells, scalp samples also yield sequences of resident alphabeta T cells from normal skin. Possibly because of HLA-related factors, TCR sharing was less clear across patients than in mice.

Sorting separated CD25+CD127- cells from the CD4+ cells of about 5 patients. Sampling of alopecia areata patients yielded lesional scalp punch biopsies as well as peripheral blood. The sample taken for sequencing was CD4+ Tregs sorted from blood. This sequence originates from a human donor with alopecia areata. The V gene is TRBV6-5, the J gene TRBJ2-7, with 10 bases lining up with TRBD1. The CDR3 here is CASSYGTGVYEQYF. DNA of the CDR3: TGTGCCAGCAGTTACGGGACAGGGGTATACGAGCAGTACTTC.